This T cell receptor (beta chain) was sequenced in a study of blood T cell repertoires in COVID-19. In the study overall: PBMCs, B-cell-depleted T cells, or T cells provided the cDNA or gDNA that made up the material.

Germline lookup yields CDR1 MNHNS and CDR2 SASEGT. V shed 1 base and J 2 bases; nucleotides not matched to a gene: 3. The CDR3 runs to 16 residues. Method: immunoSEQ multiplex PCR; TCRdb's copy keeps in-frame clones and lacks some. The sample holds a few hundred thousand clones, around 81% seen once. Either two negative PCRs, clearance, or symptom resolution qualified Cohort 3 donors as recovered. Sequencing was performed on PBMCs or T cells enriched from blood (not recorded which). The clonotype originates from a man aged 45-65 years who had recovered from COVID-19. The genes are TRBV6-1 and TRBJ2-1; 9 nucleotides align to TRBD2. CDR3 region: CASSEGRGGPYNEQFF. For the CDR3, the DNA is TGTGCCAGCAGTGAAGGGCGGGGGGGGCCCTACAATGAGCAGTTCTTC.